This TCR beta chain is drawn from a study of blood T cells in healthy people across ages. Study background: Template switching caught about one barcoded beta molecule for each two T cells.

The CDR3 is 15 amino acids. The germline gives CDR1 SQVTM, CDR2 ANQGSEA. With 2 bases removed from V and 0 bases from J, the gap between germline ends came to 12 bases. Study-level points and caveats: Roughly linear age-related decline in beta diversity appeared, significant by age 40.

It was with a sample-barcoded 5' primer and a J-beta primer mix that a second PCR of roughly 6 to 12 cycles was run. Tags on each cDNA molecule came from a template-switch adaptor with 12 random nucleotides. TCRdb independently ran MiXCR on the 5' RACE reads; one entry per CDR3 protein. The sample lists 1.5 million to 2 million distinct CDR3 sequences; 28% were seen once. Each individual donor underwent a draw of approximately 10 milliliters of peripheral blood. With respect to this clonotype: Its antigen is as yet unknown.

The rearrangement joins TRBV29-1 to TRBJ2-3; D is perhaps TRBD2 (6 bases). The TCR comes from a woman aged 30 to 39 in good health. Sequencing was done on a sample of blood. The CDR3, as DNA: TGCAGCGTTGAAACCGGGACTGGGAGCACAGATACGCAGTATTTT. Protein sequence: CSVETGTGSTDTQYF.